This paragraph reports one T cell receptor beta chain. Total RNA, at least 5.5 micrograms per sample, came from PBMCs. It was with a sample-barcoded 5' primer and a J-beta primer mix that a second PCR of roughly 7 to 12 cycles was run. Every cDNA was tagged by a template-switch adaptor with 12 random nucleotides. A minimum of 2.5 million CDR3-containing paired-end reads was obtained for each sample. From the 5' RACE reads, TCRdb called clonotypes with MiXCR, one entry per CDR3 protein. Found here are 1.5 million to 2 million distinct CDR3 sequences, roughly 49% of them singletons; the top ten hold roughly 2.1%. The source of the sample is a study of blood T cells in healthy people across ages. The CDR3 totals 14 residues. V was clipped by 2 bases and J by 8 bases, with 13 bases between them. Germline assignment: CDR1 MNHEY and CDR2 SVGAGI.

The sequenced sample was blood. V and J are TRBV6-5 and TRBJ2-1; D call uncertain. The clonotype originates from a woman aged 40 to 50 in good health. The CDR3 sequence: CASSYGLVYDEQFF. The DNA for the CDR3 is TGTGCCAGCAGTTACGGTCTAGTTTACGATGAGCAGTTCTTC.